The 27 T cell receptor beta chains below all came from one sample that was sequenced in a study of response to subunit inactivated influenza vaccine. TCRdb called the RT-PCR reads again in MiXCR, with one record for every CDR3 protein. Counted here are around 530,000 distinct CDR3 sequences, 12% occurring once; the ten biggest clones make up about 9.4%. Specimen: PBMCs from blood, collected on the day of vaccination. These receptor sequences come from a middle-aged man who received an inactivated influenza vaccine.

This clonotype was detected many times. The rearrangement links TRBV29-1 to TRBJ2-3; D might be TRBD1 (6 bases). Trimming took off 6 bases at V and 5 bases at J, with 21 bases between the two ends. The germline CDR1 and CDR2 sequences are SQVTM and ANQGSEA. This CDR3 contains 15 residues. The CDR3 DNA sequence: TGCAGCGTGGACGACTACAGGGCTCAGGGAGATACGCAGTATTTT. Translating it yields CSVDDYRAQGDTQYF.

The chain links TRBV7-2 to TRBJ2-7; 8 nucleotides agree with TRBD1. With 5 bases clipped from V and 6 bases from J, the junction kept 9 bases outside the gene matches. CDR3 size: 14 residues. The germline V gene has CDR1 SGHTA and CDR2 FQGNSA. The CDR3 reads CASSPGPGGPEQYF. Written as DNA, the CDR3 is TGTGCCAGCAGCCCGGGGCCAGGGGGCCCCGAGCAGTACTTC.

The chain uses TRBV6-1 and TRBJ1-5, with a tentative D call TRBD1 (5 bases). Trimming took off 7 bases at V and 7 bases at J, with 17 bases between the two ends. CDR3 length: 14 residues. Per germline, CDR1 MNHNS and CDR2 SASEGT. CDR3 sequence reads: CASIDGQGSQPQHF. CDR3 in DNA: TGTGCCAGCATCGATGGGCAGGGAAGCCAGCCCCAGCATTTT.

Only a few counts were recorded for this clonotype. CDR3 amino acids: CASSFSVRQAGVPGFYEQYF. CDR3 DNA: TGTGCCAGCAGCTTTTCAGTCCGGCAAGCGGGAGTCCCAGGCTTCTACGAGCAGTACTTC. This chain connects TRBV11-2 to TRBJ2-7, with 8 bases aligning to TRBD2. The CDR3 has 20 amino acids. Germline assignment: CDR1 SGHAT and CDR2 FQNNGV. The V and J ends lost 3 bases and 3 bases, in that order; junction bases with no gene match: 22.

This chain links TRBV9 with TRBJ1-5, with D perhaps matching TRBD1 (5 bases). The germline gives CDR1 SGDLS, CDR2 YYNGEE. The V end lost 4 bases, the J end lost 5 bases, and 13 bases lay between the germline ends. CDR3 length: 14 residues. As DNA, the CDR3 is TGTGCCAGCAGCAGAACAGGAGTTGATCAGCCCCAGCATTTT. The encoded protein is CASSRTGVDQPQHF.

In its sample, this clonotype was seen many times. This CDR3 reads CSARGARSLYNEQFF. Written as DNA, the CDR3 is TGCAGTGCTAGAGGCGCCAGGAGCTTATACAATGAGCAGTTCTTC. This chain joins TRBV20-1 and TRBJ2-1; D call uncertain. CDR3 length equals 15 residues. Trimming took off 1 base at V and 4 bases at J, with 14 bases between the two ends. In germline, CDR1 is DFQATT, CDR2 SNEGSKA (reference sequence).

The V call is TRBV12-3 or TRBV12-4, the J call TRBJ2-5; perhaps TRBD1 as D (5 bases). This CDR3 comprises 13 residues. V shed 6 bases and J shed 5 bases, with 13 bases lying between them. The CDR3 bases are TGTGCCAGCAGGCCCCAGGGTGTGGAGACCCAGTACTTC. Amino acids: CASRPQGVETQYF.

Only a few counts were recorded for this clonotype. The chain carries TRBV4-1 and TRBJ1-6; possibly TRBD1 for D (5 bases). V was pared by 0 bases and J by 0 bases, with 12 bases between. Germline assignment: CDR1 MGHRA and CDR2 YSYEKL. The CDR3 runs to 18 residues. This CDR3 is CASSQEGHGASYNSPLHF. CDR3 nucleotides: TGCGCCAGCAGCCAAGAAGGACATGGGGCCTCCTATAATTCACCCCTCCACTTT.

This clonotype was detected many times. The chain couples TRBV12-3 or TRBV12-4 to TRBJ1-1, with D possibly being TRBD1 (6 bases). With 3 bases removed from V and 4 bases from J, the gap between germline ends came to 12 bases. The CDR3 is made up of 14 amino acids. The CDR3: CASSFSGGGTEAFF. The CDR3 DNA follows: TGTGCCAGCAGTTTCTCTGGGGGCGGCACTGAAGCTTTCTTT.

There are a few counts of this clonotype. CDR3 DNA sequence: TGTGCCAGCAGCCAAGCCCTCGGGACCTACGAGCAGTACTTC. Translation: CASSQALGTYEQYF. The chain combines TRBV3-1 with TRBJ2-7, with D maybe TRBD2 (5 bases). Trimming took off 1 base at V and 2 bases at J, with 9 bases between the two ends. This CDR3 has 14 residues. Per the germline V gene, CDR1 is LGHDT and CDR2 is YNNKEL (reference sequence).

This clonotype was recorded a few times. This chain links TRBV19 with TRBJ1-5; no definite D call. Germline values: CDR1 LNHDA, CDR2 SQIVND (reference sequence). V dropped 3 bases and J dropped 4 bases, with 4 bases sitting between them. The CDR3 length is 12 residues. The CDR3 here is CASSMANQPQHF. The CDR3 coding sequence is TGTGCCAGTAGTATGGCGAATCAGCCCCAGCATTTT.

The chain carries TRBV12-3 or TRBV12-4 and TRBJ2-4, with 8 bases identical to TRBD2. The length of the CDR3 is 14 residues. Trimming cost V 5 bases and J 7 bases; bases outside gene matches: 7. The CDR3 region is CASSPGGSGNIQYF. DNA for the CDR3: TGTGCCAGCAGTCCGGGGGGGAGTGGGAACATTCAGTACTTC.

This sequence joins TRBV12-3 or TRBV12-4 and TRBJ2-2; TRBD2 might be the D (6 bases). Trimming took 5 bases from V and 5 from J, leaving 15 bases between them. CDR3 length equals 15 residues. CDR3 protein: CASSPRGGVTGELFF. The CDR3 DNA sequence: TGTGCCAGCAGTCCCCGGGGCGGGGTGACCGGGGAGCTGTTTTTT.

This clonotype appeared many times. The gene calls are TRBV24-1 and TRBJ2-3, with no clear D. Germline V gene sequence: CDR1 KGHDR, CDR2 SFDVKD. The CDR3 contains 13 residues. Between the trimmed V and J ends, which lost 5 bases and 0 bases, there was a span of 5 bases. The CDR3 protein is CATSVGSTDTQYF. The CDR3, as DNA: TGTGCCACCAGTGTCGGGAGCACAGATACGCAGTATTTT.

This clonotype was picked up a small number of times. This chain joins TRBV29-1 and TRBJ1-1; D gene ambiguous. Germline CDR1 SQVTM, CDR2 ANQGSEA. Trimming removed 3 bases from V and 4 bases from J, with 15 bases in between. The CDR3 length is 14 residues. In nucleotides, the CDR3 is TGCAGCGTTGAGGGCTTGGGCCCCGGCACTGAAGCTTTCTTT. This translates into CSVEGLGPGTEAFF.

This clonotype was counted at least ten times. The V gene is TRBV5-1, the J gene TRBJ2-3, with 7 bases identical to TRBD2. Germline V CDR1 and CDR2: SGHRS, YFSETQ. The CDR3 sequence is 14 residues long. The V segment lost 0 bases and the J segment 9 bases; nucleotides outside the gene matches: 7. For the CDR3, the DNA is TGCGCCAGCAGCTTGGAGGCTAGCGGAGAGACGCAGTATTTT. Its translation is CASSLEASGETQYF.

This clonotype showed up just a few times. The chain has TRBV21-1 and TRBJ2-7. TRBV21-1 is given as a pseudogene. The CDR3 totals 13 residues. The CDR3 sequence: CASSKVSRHRQYF. CDR3 in DNA: TGTGCCAGCAGCAAAGTATCGCGGCATAGGCAGTACTTC.

The CDR3 region is CASSQEGGRRWDTIYF. In nucleotides, the CDR3 is TGTGCCAGCAGCCAAGAGGGAGGACGTAGGTGGGACACCATATATTTT. This chain connects TRBV4-2 to TRBJ1-3, with unresolved D. This CDR3 has 16 residues. The ends were cut back, 0 bases at V and 8 bases at J, with 17 bases in the middle. The germline V gene encodes CDR1 LGHNA and CDR2 YNFKEQ.

The gene calls are TRBV30 and TRBJ1-6, with D maybe TRBD1 (5 bases). Germline lookup yields CDR1 GTSNPN and CDR2 SVGIG (reference sequence). V lost 2 bases to trimming and J lost 0 bases, with 17 bases between them. The length of the CDR3 is 18 residues. The CDR3 coding sequence is TGTGCCTGGAGTAGACAGCGGACGGTCGTCTCCTATAATTCACCCCTCCACTTT. It translates to CAWSRQRTVVSYNSPLHF.

This clonotype appeared a few times. V is TRBV7-9 and J is TRBJ2-7, with D hard to call. Looked up from germline, CDR1 is SEHNR and CDR2 is FQNEAQ (reference sequence). V lost 8 bases, J lost 2 bases, and 10 bases lay in between. This CDR3 contains 12 residues. CDR3 loop: CASSPQPYEQYF. The CDR3 nucleotides read TGTGCCAGCTCACCACAGCCCTACGAGCAGTACTTC.

The V and J genes are TRBV7-3 and TRBJ2-3; TRBD2 matches at 10 bases. After removal of 9 bases from V and 1 base from J, the junction contained 1 base not matched to a gene. The CDR3 sequence is 13 residues long. The germline V gene encodes CDR1 SGHTA and CDR2 FQGTGA. DNA for the CDR3: TGTGCCAGTGGGACTAGCGGCACAGATACGCAGTATTTT. Encoded protein: CASGTSGTDTQYF.

The rearrangement joins TRBV9 to TRBJ2-1, with 8 bases matching TRBD2. V trimming: 3 bases; J trimming: 2 bases; junction bases outside the gene matches: 7. The CDR3 loop spans 16 amino acids. The germline V gene encodes CDR1 SGDLS and CDR2 YYNGEE. CDR3 in amino acids: CASSGGLSGTYNEQFF. The CDR3 DNA reads as TGTGCCAGCAGCGGGGGACTTAGCGGGACCTACAATGAGCAGTTCTTC.

This clonotype has just a few counts. The rearrangement uses TRBV10-3 and TRBJ2-3, with D possibly TRBD2 on 7 matching bases. Germline lookup yields CDR1 ENHRY and CDR2 SYGVKD. There are 16 residues in the CDR3. The V end was cut by 5 bases, the J end by 7 bases, with 22 bases between. Here the CDR3 DNA reads TGTGCCATCAGTCCCCCCATTCGGGGGGCGGGGAATACGCAGTATTTT. It encodes CAISPPIRGAGNTQYF.

This clonotype was detected only a few times. This rearrangement joins TRBV6-2 or TRBV6-3 to TRBJ2-2; D may be TRBD1 (6 bases). The germline V and J ends were trimmed by 10 bases and 1 base, with 13 bases remaining between them. CDR1 is MNHEY and CDR2 is SVGEGT in the germline V gene. There are 14 residues in the CDR3. The CDR3 here is CATSGTRNTGELFF. The CDR3 DNA follows: TGTGCCACCTCCGGGACAAGGAACACCGGGGAGCTGTTTTTT.

This clonotype has just a few counts. This CDR3 reads CASSLVRGTNYGYTF. In DNA, the CDR3 is TGTGCCAGCAGCTTAGTTAGGGGGACTAACTATGGCTACACCTTC. The V gene is TRBV7-2, the J gene TRBJ1-2; D may be TRBD1 (6 bases). The CDR3 loop spans 15 amino acids. V was pared by 1 base and J by 0 bases, with 9 bases between. Germline CDR1 SGHTA, CDR2 FQGNSA.

The rearrangement links TRBV7-2 to TRBJ1-1; D gene ambiguous. Per germline, CDR1 SGHTA and CDR2 FQGNSA. Trimming stripped 2 bases from V and 0 bases from J, with 10 bases between. The CDR3 sequence is 15 residues long. In DNA form, the CDR3 reads TGTGCCAGCAGCTTAAATGCCGGTCTGAACACTGAAGCTTTCTTT. It translates to CASSLNAGLNTEAFF.

This chain connects TRBV25-1 to TRBJ2-5; TRBD1 might be the D (5 bases). CDR1 and CDR2 from the germline V gene are MGHDK and SYGVNS. The CDR3 loop spans 13 amino acids. V lost 3 bases and J 4 bases, leaving 9 bases between the germline ends. CDR3 DNA: TGTGCCAGCAGTGACCATAGGGGAGAGACCCAGTACTTC. This encodes CASSDHRGETQYF.